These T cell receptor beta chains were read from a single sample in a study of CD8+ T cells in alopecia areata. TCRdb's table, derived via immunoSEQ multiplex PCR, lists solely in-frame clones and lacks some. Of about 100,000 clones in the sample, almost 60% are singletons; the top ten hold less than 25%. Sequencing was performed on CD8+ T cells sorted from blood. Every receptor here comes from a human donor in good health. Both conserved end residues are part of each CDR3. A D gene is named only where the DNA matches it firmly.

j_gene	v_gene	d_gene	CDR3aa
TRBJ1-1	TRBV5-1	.	CASSSRGTEAFF
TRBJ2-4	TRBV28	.	CASSMTEVAKNIQYF
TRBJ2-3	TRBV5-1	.	CASSLEWTESSTDTQYF
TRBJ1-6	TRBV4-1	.	CASSQDLGSRGSPLHF
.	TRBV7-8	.	CASSSDRSYYEQYF
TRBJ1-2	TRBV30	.	CAWSVGAGHGYTF
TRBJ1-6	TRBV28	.	CASSLDGGNSPLHF
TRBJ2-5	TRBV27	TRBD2	CASRPSGLAGETQYF
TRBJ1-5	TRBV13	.	CASSLGGRGNQPQHF
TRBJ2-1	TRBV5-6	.	CASSAGTAYNEQLF
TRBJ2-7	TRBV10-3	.	CAISVVGRYEQYF
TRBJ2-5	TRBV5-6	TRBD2	CASSAGTSGSDF
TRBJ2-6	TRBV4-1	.	CASSQEWGVSGANVLTF
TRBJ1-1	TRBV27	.	CASNPLGSREAFF
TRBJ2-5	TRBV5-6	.	CASSLGDGAGETQYF
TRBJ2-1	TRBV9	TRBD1	CASSVEQGDPGDNEQFF
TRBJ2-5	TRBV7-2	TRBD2	CASSLELAGGETQYF
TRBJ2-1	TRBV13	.	CASSPRGLYNEQFF
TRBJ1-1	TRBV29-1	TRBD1	CSVEGGDRGNTEAFF
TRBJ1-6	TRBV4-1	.	CASSYTGLDSPLHF
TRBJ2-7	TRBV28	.	CASMQYYEQYF
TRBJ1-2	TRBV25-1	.	CASSLGGDYGYTF
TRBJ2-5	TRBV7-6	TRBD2	CASSSTGLATETQYF
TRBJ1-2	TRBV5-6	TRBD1	CASSLSLGQGSYGYTF
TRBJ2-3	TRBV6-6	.	CASSYGEDTQYF
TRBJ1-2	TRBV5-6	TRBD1	CASSAGQGVGGYTF
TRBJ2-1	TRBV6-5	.	CASSYQGIVNEQFF
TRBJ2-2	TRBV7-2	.	CASSLALQYPGELFF
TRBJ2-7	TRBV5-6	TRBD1	CASSLMGQGYEQYF
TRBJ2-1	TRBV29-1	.	CSVAYMTIPPFREQFF
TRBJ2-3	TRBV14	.	CASSQDSLLDTQYF
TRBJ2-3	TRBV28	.	CASIGDTSTDTQYF
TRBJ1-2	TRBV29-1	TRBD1	CSVVTQGTVYGYTF
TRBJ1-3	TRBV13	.	CASSLGGLLSGNTIYF
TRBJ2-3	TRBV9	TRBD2	CASSEGTSQADTQYF
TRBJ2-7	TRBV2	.	CASSRKQYEQYF
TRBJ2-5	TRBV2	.	CASIDVETQYF
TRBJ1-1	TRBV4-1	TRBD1	CASSPRNYRGNTEAFF
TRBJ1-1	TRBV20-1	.	CSATLGLVAFF
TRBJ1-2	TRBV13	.	CASSLGRGTNYGYTF
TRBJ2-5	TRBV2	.	CASSGLEETQYF